This T cell receptor (beta chain) is from a study of CD8 T cells in ankylosing spondylitis. Study findings and constraints: The authors reported significant enrichment of disease-linked clones in matched ankylosing spondylitis synovial fluid. Some of the motif variants had earlier been found in reactive arthritis patients' fluid and blood. Ankylosing spondylitis blood appeared to be characterized by a TCR beta motif of several highly homologous variants.

The authors made TCR beta libraries by quantitative 5'-RACE with molecular barcodes. MiXCR, applied by TCRdb to the 5' RACE reads, yields one record per CDR3 protein. This table holds about 330,000 distinct CDR3 sequences, less than 9.5% found once. For this clonotype: The target antigen is unknown.

CDR1 DFQATT and CDR2 SNEGSKA come from the germline V gene (reference sequence). Trimming pared 3 bases from V and 5 bases from J, leaving 23 bases between. The CDR3 is 16 amino acids. Material: blood, either unsorted or a sorted T cell fraction (not recorded which). This clonotype originated in a male donor with ankylosing spondylitis. The J gene is TRBJ2-7, the V gene TRBV20-1, with D unclear. CDR3 DNA: TGCAGTGCTAGGTCCCTCCACTCCTCTACCGTCGACGAGCAGTACTTC. Protein: CSARSLHSSTVDEQYF.